The T cell receptor beta chain described here comes from a study of shared clonotypes between healthy human individuals. Study as a whole: Researchers drew samples from a couple of women and a few men aged 18 to 49.

This clone was observed once. V lost 1 base and J lost 4, with 13 bases in between. The CDR3 runs to 16 residues. CDR1 is MGHRA and CDR2 is YSYEKL in the germline V gene. Clones were sequenced by immunoSEQ multiplex PCR, and TCRdb holds only the in-frame ones, with some missing. Of 2 million to 2.5 million clones listed, around 96% are singletons. In the naive CD8 group, cells lacked CD45RO and were positively selected for CCR7, so terminally differentiated effector memory CD45RA+ cells were left out. The study drew its donors from healthy HIV-negative adults without recent acute infections or vaccinations.

What was sequenced was naive CD8+ T cells sorted from blood. The chain carries TRBV4-1 and TRBJ1-4; D uncertain. This clonotype was sampled from a man between 18 and 35 years old in good health. In DNA form, the CDR3 reads TGCGCCAGCAGCCAAGTCGCCCACAGTGATAATGAAAAACTGTTTTTT. Translating gives CASSQVAHSDNEKLFF.